This T cell receptor beta chain came from a study of HIV-infected patients and healthy controls. Whole blood was used without fractionation, so all unsorted peripheral T cells were included. Alpha and beta constant-region primers primed reverse transcription of around 500 ng RNA. Separate chain-specific third strand synthesis with multiplexing indices produced the alpha and beta libraries. A 5' RACE adapter with a random hexamer and the SP2 primer site was joined to cDNA. TCRdb processed the 5' RACE reads anew with MiXCR; each CDR3 protein has one entry. The table lists some 7,600 distinct CDR3 sequences, around 8.6% of them singletons. Overall study findings and caveats: A major limitation was that merely sixteen HIV-infected individuals were processed. Eight alpha and eight beta V genes differed significantly in mean usage between HIV-infected patients and controls.

The germline CDR1 and CDR2 sequences are MGHRA and YSYEKL. V was cut by 0 bases and J by 1 base, with 7 bases left in between. The CDR3 loop spans 15 amino acids. Note on this clonotype: What it binds is unknown.

The origin of this receptor is an adult with HIV infection. The chain carries TRBV4-1 and TRBJ2-1, with D hard to call. Material: blood, obtained before antiretroviral therapy. The CDR3 is CASSQDGRSYNEQFF. Written as DNA, the CDR3 is TGCGCCAGCAGCCAAGACGGCAGGTCCTACAATGAGCAGTTCTTC.